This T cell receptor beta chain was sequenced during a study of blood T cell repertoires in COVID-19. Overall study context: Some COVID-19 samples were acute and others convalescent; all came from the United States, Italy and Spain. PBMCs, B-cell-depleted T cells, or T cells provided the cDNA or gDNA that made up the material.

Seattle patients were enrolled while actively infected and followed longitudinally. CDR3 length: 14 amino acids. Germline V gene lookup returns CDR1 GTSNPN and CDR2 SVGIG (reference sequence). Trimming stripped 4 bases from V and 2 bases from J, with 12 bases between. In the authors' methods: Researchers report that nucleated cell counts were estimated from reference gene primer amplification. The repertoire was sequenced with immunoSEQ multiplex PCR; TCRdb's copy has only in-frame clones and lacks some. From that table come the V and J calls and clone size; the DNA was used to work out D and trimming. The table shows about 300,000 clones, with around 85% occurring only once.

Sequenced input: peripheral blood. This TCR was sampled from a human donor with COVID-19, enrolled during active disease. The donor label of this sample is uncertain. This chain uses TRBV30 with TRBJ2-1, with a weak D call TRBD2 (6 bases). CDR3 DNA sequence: TGTGCCTGGACTCGGACTACCGCCTACAATGAGCAGTTCTTC. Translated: CAWTRTTAYNEQFF.